These 2 T cell receptor beta chains were all obtained from the same sample, sequenced in a study of response to subunit inactivated influenza vaccine. MiXCR was run by TCRdb on the RT-PCR reads, yielding one entry per CDR3 protein. Seen here are about 520,000 distinct CDR3 sequences, more than 7% observed once, and the top ten hold approximately 14%. Here the sequenced sample was PBMCs from blood, taken approximately 25 months after vaccination. These receptors were taken from a man aged 50 to 69 who received an inactivated influenza vaccine.

This clonotype was seen repeatedly, ten times or more. V is TRBV12-3 or TRBV12-4 and J is TRBJ2-4; 10 bases are shared with TRBD2. The CDR3 covers 17 residues. J lost 0 bases, V lost 4 bases, and 6 bases had no gene match. CDR3 bases: TGTGCCAGCAGTTCTTGGACTAGCGGTCTAGCCAAAAACATTCAGTACTTC. It specifies CASSSWTSGLAKNIQYF.

The gene calls are TRBV7-9 and TRBJ2-3, with a weak D call TRBD2 (5 bases). Germline V CDR1 and CDR2: SEHNR, FQNEAQ (reference sequence). Between the trimmed V and J ends, which lost 1 base and 7 bases, there was a span of 15 bases. CDR3 length equals 15 residues. The CDR3 bases are TGTGCCAGCAGCTTAGGCGGGTTTGCCACGTATACGCAGTATTTT. This sequence encodes CASSLGGFATYTQYF.